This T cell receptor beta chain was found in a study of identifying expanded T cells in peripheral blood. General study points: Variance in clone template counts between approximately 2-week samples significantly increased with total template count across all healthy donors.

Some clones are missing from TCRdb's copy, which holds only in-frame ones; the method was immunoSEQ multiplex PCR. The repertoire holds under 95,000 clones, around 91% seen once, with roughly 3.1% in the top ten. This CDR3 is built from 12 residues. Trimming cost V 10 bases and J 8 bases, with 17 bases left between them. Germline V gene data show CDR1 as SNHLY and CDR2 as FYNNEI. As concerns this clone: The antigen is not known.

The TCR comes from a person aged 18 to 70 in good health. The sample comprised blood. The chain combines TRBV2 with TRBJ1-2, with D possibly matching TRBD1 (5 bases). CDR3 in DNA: TGTGCCATTACCCCACCGGGGGGGGGCTACACCTTC. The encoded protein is CAITPPGGGYTF.